A selection of T cell receptor beta chains follows, all from one sample in a study of blood T cells in healthy people across ages. One entry per CDR3 protein, called by TCRdb with MiXCR from the 5' RACE reads. This sample has about 900,000 distinct CDR3 sequences, with about 48% found just once. Sequencing was carried out using blood. The receptors originated from a man in his thirties or forties in good health. CDR3s include the opening cysteine and the closing phenylalanine or tryptophan. The D gene is left open where the match is weak. Some rows have no size entry. The others give once, few or many, or a class for an expanded clone.

>TRBD1|15|TRBV12-3/TRBV12-4|TRBJ1-2|NA
TGTGCCAGCAGTTCCTCCGGGACAGGGGGGTATGGCTACACCTTC
CASSSSGTGGYGYTF
>NA|12|TRBV21-1|TRBJ2-7|NA
TGTGCCAGCAGGCTTCTTACCTACGAGCAGTACTTC
CASRLLTYEQYF
>TRBD1|13|TRBV6-5|TRBJ2-7|few
TGTGCCAGCAGATGGGACAGGGATTACGAGCAGTACTTC
CASRWDRDYEQYF
>TRBD1|16|TRBV9|TRBJ2-7|NA
TGTGCCAGCAGCGTATCTACGGGACAGGGAAGCTACGAGCAGTACTTC
CASSVSTGQGSYEQYF
>NA|15|TRBV28|TRBJ1-5|NA
TGTGCCAGCAGTTTTTTTGTCGGGGCTCATCAGCCCCAGCATTTT
CASSFFVGAHQPQHF
>NA|12|TRBV9|TRBJ2-1|NA
TGTGCCAGCAGCGAAACGGGACTCGAGCAGTTCTTC
CASSETGLEQFF
>NA|14|TRBV5-1|TRBJ2-7|NA
TGCGCCAGCAGCTTTGAAATTGCGGGGAACGAGCAGTACTTC
CASSFEIAGNEQYF
>TRBD1|17|TRBV7-9|TRBJ1-1|NA
TGTGCCAGCAGCGATTTTCACAGGGGTTTTACGAACACTGAAGCTTTCTTT
CASSDFHRGFTNTEAFF
>TRBD1|15|TRBV12-3/TRBV12-4|TRBJ2-1|once
TGTGCCAGCAGAACAACAGGGGGAGGAAACAATGAGCAGTTCTTC
CASRTTGGGNNEQFF
>NA|14|TRBV9|TRBJ2-5|NA
TGTGCCAGCAGCGTAGGTAGGGTGGGGGAGACCCAGTACTTC
CASSVGRVGETQYF
>NA|16|TRBV15|TRBJ2-3|NA
TGTGCCACCAGCAGGGACTGGGACCGTCAGGTAGATACGCAGTATTTT
CATSRDWDRQVDTQYF
>TRBD2|15|TRBV20-1|TRBJ2-7|NA
TGCAGTGCTAGAGCACTAGCGGGTTCCTCCTACGAGCAGTACTTC
CSARALAGSSYEQYF
>TRBD1|17|TRBV9|TRBJ2-7|few
TGTGCCAGCAGCGTAATTAATTGGGACAGGGCCTCCTACGAGCAGTACTTC
CASSVINWDRASYEQYF
>TRBD2|14|TRBV18|TRBJ2-7|NA
TGTGCCAGCACCCTAGCGGGAAGCCCCTACGAGCAGTACTTC
CASTLAGSPYEQYF
>NA|15|TRBV20-1|TRBJ1-5|NA
TGCAGTGCTAGGAGCCCGGGACTGAGGAATCAGCCCCAGCATTTT
CSARSPGLRNQPQHF
>NA|13|TRBV12-3/TRBV12-4|TRBJ2-5|NA
TGTGCCAGCAGTCTGGACCAGGCGGAGACCCAGTACTTC
CASSLDQAETQYF
>NA|14|TRBV29-1|TRBJ2-7|few
TGCAGCGCCCGACATCGACAGGACACCTACGAGCAGTACTTC
CSARHRQDTYEQYF
>NA|16|TRBV28|TRBJ1-5|NA
TGTGCCAGCAGTAAGGGGCCGGGACTAAGGAATCAGCCCCAGCATTTT
CASSKGPGLRNQPQHF
>NA|15|TRBV2|TRBJ1-5|NA
TGTGCCAGCATTGCCGGGGAGGGTGGCAATCAGCCCCAGCATTTT
CASIAGEGGNQPQHF
>NA|14|TRBV27|TRBJ1-6|few
TGTGCCAGCAGTTTATTAGGGGGGAATTCACCCCTCCACTTT
CASSLLGGNSPLHF
>TRBD1|12|TRBV6-5|TRBJ1-2|NA
TGTGCCAGCAGCGACAGGGTGCATGGCTACACCTTC
CASSDRVHGYTF
>NA|17|TRBV6-1|TRBJ2-1|NA
TGTGCCAGCAGTCCCGGGACAAAGGCCTTCTCCTACAATGAGCAGTTCTTC
CASSPGTKAFSYNEQFF
>NA|13|TRBV5-1|TRBJ2-7|NA
TGCGCCAGCAGCGTCAGGTTCTCCTACGAGCAGTACTTC
CASSVRFSYEQYF
>NA|10|TRBV28|TRBJ2-7|few
TGTGCCACGATGGGCTACGAGCAGTACTTC
CATMGYEQYF
>TRBD1|15|TRBV12-3/TRBV12-4|TRBJ2-3|NA
TGTGCCAGCAGTTTAAGGGGGCATATAAAGGATACGCAGTATTTT
CASSLRGHIKDTQYF
>NA|13|TRBV20-1|TRBJ2-4|NA
TGCAGTGCCGGATCGGGAGCCAAAAACATTCAGTACTTC
CSAGSGAKNIQYF
>NA|16|TRBV3-1|TRBJ1-2|few
TGTGCCAGCAGCCAGATCGGACTTACTTCCCCTCATGGCTACACCTTC
CASSQIGLTSPHGYTF
>TRBD1|14|TRBV20-1|TRBJ1-2|NA
TGCAGTGCTAGAGACCAACAGGGGGCAGATGGCTACACCTTC
CSARDQQGADGYTF
>TRBD2|15|TRBV7-8|TRBJ2-5|NA
TGTGCCAGCAGCTTAGTGGGCGGGGGAACCGAGACCCAGTACTTC
CASSLVGGGTETQYF
>NA|16|TRBV7-9|TRBJ2-6|NA
TGTGCCAGCAGCTTAGGAAGGACAGCTGGGGCCAACGTCCTGACTTTC
CASSLGRTAGANVLTF
>NA|16|TRBV5-1|TRBJ2-5|NA
TGCGCCAGCAGCCCATCTGGTACAAGTGGTCAAGAGACCCAGTACTTC
CASSPSGTSGQETQYF
>NA|13|TRBV12-3/TRBV12-4|TRBJ2-7|few
TGTGCCAGCAGTTTTAACCCCTCCTACGAGCAGTACTTC
CASSFNPSYEQYF
>NA|14|TRBV29-1|TRBJ1-2|NA
TGCAGCGTTGGGGATGACACCCTCGCTTGTGGCTACACCTTC
CSVGDDTLACGYTF
>NA|13|TRBV25-1|TRBJ1-2|NA
TGTACCAGCACCCCAGGACTTTTCTATGGCTACACCTTC
CTSTPGLFYGYTF
>TRBD1|15|TRBV20-1|TRBJ2-7|NA
TGCAGTGCTAGACAGAGGACAGGGATCAATTACGAGCAGTACTTC
CSARQRTGINYEQYF
>TRBD2|16|TRBV28|TRBJ2-1|few
TGTGCCACCTTAGGACTAGCGGGGAGTTCCTACAATGAGCAGTTCTTC
CATLGLAGSSYNEQFF
>NA|14|TRBV27|TRBJ2-7|few
TGTGCCAGCAGTTTGTTTAACCTACGTGGGGAGCAGTACTTC
CASSLFNLRGEQYF
>TRBD1|16|TRBV11-2|TRBJ2-1|NA
TGTGCCAGCAGCTCACTCCGGGACAGGGGAGGGAATGAGCAGTTCTTC
CASSSLRDRGGNEQFF
>NA|16|TRBV14|TRBJ2-3|NA
TGTGCCAGCAGCCAAGGTCCTGGAGGGACCACAGATACGCAGTATTTT
CASSQGPGGTTDTQYF
>NA|16|TRBV7-2|TRBJ2-1|NA
TGTGCCAGCAGCCGCGGGGGCAGGGGGACCTACAATGAGCAGTTCTTC
CASSRGGRGTYNEQFF
>TRBD1|14|TRBV27|TRBJ2-3|NA
TGTGCCAGCAGATGGACAGGGAATGCAGATACGCAGTATTTT
CASRWTGNADTQYF
>NA|15|TRBV6-1|TRBJ1-1|NA
TGTGCCAGCAGGACCGGTGGGGGGGGAAACACTGAAGCTTTCTTT
CASRTGGGGNTEAFF
>TRBD1|14|TRBV13|TRBJ2-7|few
TGTGCCAGCAGCTTCCCGGGACAGGACTTCGAGCAGTACTTC
CASSFPGQDFEQYF
>NA|16|TRBV28|TRBJ2-7|few
TGTGCCAGCAGCCCGGCCTTGACAGCCTCTCTTGGCGAGCAGTACTTC
CASSPALTASLGEQYF
>NA|16|TRBV6-4|TRBJ1-1|few
TGTGCCAGCAGTGCCACGGGGGGCAACTTGAACACTGAAGCTTTCTTT
CASSATGGNLNTEAFF
>TRBD2|16|TRBV12-3/TRBV12-4|TRBJ2-3|NA
TGTGCCAGCCCCCCTGGACTAGCGGGGAGCACAGATACGCAGTATTTT
CASPPGLAGSTDTQYF
>NA|16|TRBV5-1|TRBJ2-3|NA
TGCGCCAGCAGCTGGTCCGCTAGCGCGGGGCCAGATACGCAGTATTTT
CASSWSASAGPDTQYF
>TRBD1|13|TRBV20-1|TRBJ2-5|NA
TGCAGTGCTAGGCCCAGGGGGCAAGAGACCCAGTACTTC
CSARPRGQETQYF
>NA|14|TRBV6-6|TRBJ2-7|NA
TGTGCCAGCAGTTACGGCCCCTCTGGAGAGGCCCAGTACTTC
CASSYGPSGEAQYF
>NA|17|TRBV6-7|TRBJ2-5|few
TGTGCCAACTTACTTAACTGCCGAGCCCGAGACCAAGAGACCCAGTACTTC
CANLLNCRARDQETQYF
>NA|16|TRBV12-3/TRBV12-4|TRBJ1-1|few
TGTGCCAGCAGTCCACTACTGACAGCCAGGAACACTGAAGCTTTCTTT
CASSPLLTARNTEAFF
>TRBD1|15|TRBV6-5|TRBJ1-2|NA
TGTGCCAGCAGTCGAGGGACAGGGGGTCACTATGGCTACACCTTC
CASSRGTGGHYGYTF
>NA|17|TRBV7-2|TRBJ2-3|few
TGTGCCAGCAGCCTACAGAGAGGGCGGAGGCAAACAGATACGCAGTATTTT
CASSLQRGRRQTDTQYF
>TRBD1|16|TRBV14|TRBJ2-7|few
TGTGCCAGCAGCCCCGGAGCAGGGGGTTGGCCCTACGAGCAGTACTTC
CASSPGAGGWPYEQYF
>NA|14|TRBV12-3/TRBV12-4|TRBJ1-1|NA
TGTGCCAGCGAAAAGGGGCGCTTGAACACTGAAGCTTTCTTT
CASEKGRLNTEAFF
>NA|16|TRBV5-1|TRBJ2-3|NA
TGCGCCAGCAGCTTGGCCCCGGGTGGGGGCACAGATACGCAGTATTTT
CASSLAPGGGTDTQYF
>NA|16|TRBV9|TRBJ2-3|NA
TGTGCCAGCAGCGGATCCGGGACACCTAGCACAGATACGCAGTATTTT
CASSGSGTPSTDTQYF